This T cell receptor (beta chain) is from a study of beta chain features in type 1 diabetes. Whole-study context: Healthy donors and patients showed comparable age, gender and cell yields.

All of the isolated RNA was reverse transcribed, so expressed TCRB transcripts were sequenced. TCRdb's copy holds only in-frame clones and misses some; the assay was immunoSEQ multiplex PCR. The sample yields hundreds of thousands of clones, 14% seen once. Study results and limitations: More deletions and fewer insertions at VDJ junctions were found in patients with type 1 diabetes. Highly expressing activated T cells could be over-counted with a cDNA template.

Researchers reported sorting CD4+ naive, central memory, regulatory and stem cell-like memory cells via CD45RO/CCR7/CD25/CD127/CD95/CD27. Of note for this clone: As yet, its antigen is unknown.

Germline values: CDR1 MNHNS, CDR2 SASEGT. V shed 5 bases and J shed 1 base, with 11 bases lying between them. The CDR3 runs 15 residues. The sequence derives from a young man in good health. The sequencing input was central memory CD4+ T cells from blood. This chain connects TRBV6-1 to TRBJ2-2; D is possibly TRBD2 (6 bases). CDR3 nucleotides: TGTGCCAGCAGTCCGACTAGAGGGAACACCGGGGAGCTGTTTTTT. Translation: CASSPTRGNTGELFF.